This T cell receptor (beta chain) derives from a study of post-analysis software for immune sequencing data. From germline, CDR1 is SGHTA and CDR2 FQGNSA. There are 14 residues in the CDR3. J was trimmed by 5 bases and V by 4 bases; bases with no gene match: 4. Findings and caveats of the study: By F measure, samples from a shared preparation batch strongly co-clustered. A few TRBV segments appeared more often in patients than in controls, and TRBV5-6, TRBV5-1 and TRBV20-1 were among these. Controls showed significantly higher normalized Chao1 diversity than did multiple sclerosis patients.

The authors incorporated unique molecular identifiers into the TCR beta cDNA libraries. A population of about 0.95 to 10 million T cells gave rise to a few hundred thousand cDNA molecules. TCRdb analysed the PCR reads with MiXCR anew, one entry per CDR3 protein. The sample holds 750,000 to 950,000 distinct CDR3 sequences; under 60% are singletons and the top ten take 4.9%. With respect to this clonotype: Its specificity is unknown.

Sequencing was performed on blood. V and J are TRBV7-2 and TRBJ2-5, with 10 bases matching TRBD2. The sequence came from a girl aged 5 to 17 with multiple sclerosis. The CDR3 sequence: CASSSIAGGETQYF. The CDR3 DNA sequence: TGTGCCAGCAGCTCCATAGCGGGAGGTGAGACCCAGTACTTC.